These 31 T cell receptor beta chains were all obtained from the same sample, sequenced in a study of T-cell reconstitution after alpha-beta-depleted transplantation in children. TCRbeta library preparation incorporated unique molecular identifiers. TCRdb analysed the PCR reads with MiXCR anew, one entry per CDR3 protein. This sample carries around 960,000 distinct CDR3 sequences, about 29% of them seen once, and the ten largest clones take roughly 28%. The specimen comprised PBMCs, mostly from graft donor cells, sampled 360 days after TCRalphabeta/CD19-depleted stem cell transplant. The receptors come from a boy under two years old who had a stem cell transplant for SCID, so the T cells may come from the graft donor.

In its sample, this clonotype was seen many times. The chain's CDR3 is CASSLHSYNEQFF. Here the CDR3 DNA reads TGTGCCAGCAGCTTACACTCCTACAATGAGCAGTTCTTC. This rearrangement joins TRBV5-6 to TRBJ2-1; no firm D call. Trimming removed 2 bases from V and 0 bases from J, with 3 bases in between. The CDR3 sequence is 13 residues long. CDR1 and CDR2 from the germline V gene are SGHDT and YYEEEE.

This chain connects TRBV6-2 or TRBV6-3 to TRBJ1-1, with TRBD1 identical over 8 bases. With V trimmed by 6 bases and J by 4 bases, 10 bases remained unmatched. Germline V lookup: CDR1 MNHEY, CDR2 SVGEGT. This CDR3 is 15 amino acids long. The CDR3 region has the DNA TGTGCCAGCAGGTCCCGGACAGGGAAGCGCACTGAAGCTTTCTTT. This translates into CASRSRTGKRTEAFF.

V usage is TRBV4-2 and J usage is TRBJ2-7; 7 nucleotides line up with TRBD1. The germline CDR1 and CDR2 sequences are LGHNA and YNFKEQ. The V segment lost 4 bases and the J segment 1 base; nucleotides outside the gene matches: 10. The CDR3 covers 16 residues. The CDR3 region is CASSPDRAAQSYEQYF. CDR3 nucleotide sequence: TGTGCCAGCAGCCCTGACAGGGCGGCTCAGTCCTACGAGCAGTACTTC.

This clonotype appeared a single time. The chain recombines TRBV20-1 with TRBJ2-5; 7 nucleotides align to TRBD2. CDR1 and CDR2 from the germline V gene are DFQATT and SNEGSKA (reference sequence). CDR3 length equals 15 residues. Trimming removed 3 bases from V and 5 bases from J; junction bases left unmatched: 12. The CDR3 reads CSASPIGEGRETQYF. The DNA of the CDR3 is TGCAGTGCTAGCCCAATCGGGGAGGGAAGGGAGACCCAGTACTTC.

The gene calls are TRBV4-3 and TRBJ2-1; 8 bases are a match to TRBD1. CDR1 LGHNA and CDR2 YSLEER come from the germline V gene. This CDR3 has 16 amino acids. Germline trimming cut 4 bases from V and 0 bases from J; bases unmatched to any gene: 5. CDR3 amino acids: CASSPVGTGSYNEQFF. For the CDR3, the DNA is TGCGCCAGCAGCCCGGTTGGGACAGGCTCCTACAATGAGCAGTTCTTC.

This chain connects TRBV6-5 to TRBJ2-6; possible D gene TRBD1, 5 bases. This CDR3 comprises 16 residues. Trimming pared 2 bases from V and 0 bases from J, leaving 8 bases between. CDR1 is MNHEY, CDR2 SVGAGI, per germline. The CDR3 DNA is TGTGCCAGCAGTTACCGTACAGGCTCTGGGGCCAACGTCCTGACTTTC. Encoded protein: CASSYRTGSGANVLTF.

This clonotype showed up just once. This chain uses TRBV21-1 with TRBJ2-3; the table's D gene call, TRBD2, was not cross checked with the DNA. TRBV21-1 has pseudogene status. The length of the CDR3 is 16 residues. The CDR3 DNA sequence: TGTGCCACCCTGACTAGCGGGGGGGCCCAGAGGGGTACGCAGTATTTT. It is translated as CATLTSGGAQRGTQYF.

This clonotype was seen more than once but under ten times. The junction does not match germline at one end; this may be a read error. This chain links TRBV12-3 or TRBV12-4 with TRBJ1-3; D is uncertain. This CDR3 comprises 10 residues. CDR3 nucleotides: TGCGGAAGCTCTGGAAACACCATATATTTT. This translates into CGSSGNTIYF.

The chain carries TRBV5-5 and TRBJ2-1; TRBD2 matches at 8 bases. The germline CDR1 and CDR2 sequences are SGHKS and YYEKEE (reference sequence). V shed 5 bases, J shed 4 bases, and the junction held 8 bases outside the gene matches. The CDR3 consists of 15 residues. This CDR3 reads CASRLTRGEYNEQFF. The CDR3 DNA reads as TGTGCCAGCAGGTTAACGCGGGGGGAATACAATGAGCAGTTCTTC.

The chain combines TRBV5-5 with TRBJ2-1; D is tentatively TRBD1 or TRBD2 (6 bases each). Germline V gene data show CDR1 as SGHKS and CDR2 as YYEKEE (reference sequence). The CDR3 contains 16 residues. V was cut by 3 bases and J by 8 bases, with 21 bases left in between. As DNA, the CDR3 is TGTGCCAGCAGCTCGGGGGCAGGGTTCGTAGGTCATGAGCAGTTCTTC. It encodes CASSSGAGFVGHEQFF.

This chain joins TRBV28 and TRBJ2-1; D gene ambiguous. Germline assignment: CDR1 MDHEN and CDR2 SYDVKM. The V and J ends lost 3 bases and 9 bases respectively, with 9 bases between them. CDR3 length equals 12 residues. CDR3 in amino acids: CASSLGWREQFF. The CDR3 DNA is TGTGCCAGCAGTTTGGGTTGGCGTGAGCAGTTCTTC.

This clonotype has more than one count but fewer than ten. J is TRBJ1-6 and V is TRBV4-2, with 10 nucleotides matching TRBD1. The CDR3 sequence is 17 residues long. Trimming took 4 bases from V and 9 from J; bases not matched to a gene: 12. Per the germline V gene, CDR1 is LGHNA and CDR2 is YNFKEQ. The chain's CDR3 is CASSPRVGGQGFSPLHF. In nucleotides, the CDR3 is TGTGCCAGCAGCCCCAGGGTAGGGGGACAGGGGTTTTCACCCCTCCACTTT.

V gene TRBV20-1 combines with J gene TRBJ2-5; a weak D match, TRBD2 (5 bases). V was pared by 2 bases and J by 12 bases, with 25 bases between. The CDR3 spans 15 residues. Germline V gene data show CDR1 as DFQATT and CDR2 as SNEGSKA (reference sequence). CDR3 amino acids: CSARRATRPRMREYF. DNA of the CDR3: TGCAGTGCTAGACGCGCCACTAGGCCCCGTATGAGGGAGTACTTC.

This clonotype has a single count. This may be a read error, as it is one base from a much larger clone. This chain uses TRBV4-3 with TRBJ2-7; 7 bases align to TRBD1. Germline CDR1 reads LGHNA; CDR2 reads YSLEER. The V gene end was trimmed by 2 bases and the J gene end by 3 bases; junction bases not matched to a gene: 1. The CDR3 is made up of 13 amino acids. The CDR3 sequence: CASSQWDSYEQYF. The CDR3 DNA reads TGCGCCAGCAGCCAATGGGACAGCTACGAGCAGTACTTC.

This clonotype was detected only a few times. V is TRBV28 and J is TRBJ2-7, with 8 bases matching TRBD1. This CDR3 spans 15 amino acids. Germline CDR1 is MDHEN and CDR2 is SYDVKM. V was clipped by 0 bases and J by 4 bases; unmatched bases: 5. For the CDR3, the DNA is TGTGCCAGCAGTTTATGGGGGACAGGCTTTTACGAGCAGTACTTC. Protein product: CASSLWGTGFYEQYF.

The chain carries TRBV4-2 and TRBJ2-7, with D unresolved. V was pared by 0 bases and J by 4 bases, with 10 bases between. Germline CDR1 and CDR2: LGHNA and YNFKEQ. The length of the CDR3 is 14 residues. CDR3 nucleotide sequence: TGTGCCAGCAGCCAAGAACTATACGTGTACGAGCAGTACTTC. The encoded protein is CASSQELYVYEQYF.

The chain has TRBV20-1 and TRBJ2-1; the D is unclear. V gave up 3 bases and J gave up 0 bases, with 9 bases separating them. The CDR3 consists of 14 residues. From germline, CDR1 is DFQATT and CDR2 SNEGSKA (reference sequence). DNA for the CDR3: TGCAGTGCTAGCGCCAGGAGCTCCTACAATGAGCAGTTCTTC. Amino acid sequence: CSASARSSYNEQFF.

The chain links TRBV5-1 to TRBJ2-5; D uncertain. V was clipped by 0 bases and J by 2 bases, with 11 bases between them. CDR3 length: 15 amino acids. From germline, CDR1 is SGHRS and CDR2 YFSETQ. CDR3 in DNA: TGCGCCAGCAGCTTGGGGCTAATCGTACAAGAGACCCAGTACTTC. Protein product: CASSLGLIVQETQYF.

This clonotype has at least ten counts. CDR3 DNA: TGTGCCAGCAGCCAATCCTACGAGCAGTACTTC. Translating gives CASSQSYEQYF. The V call is TRBV3-1, the J call TRBJ2-7; D remains unclear. CDR3 size: 11 residues. Germline V gene lookup returns CDR1 LGHDT and CDR2 YNNKEL (reference sequence). Trimming took 2 bases from V and 1 from J, leaving 0 bases between them.

The V and J genes are TRBV12-3 or TRBV12-4 and TRBJ1-1; TRBD1 aligns across 8 bases. V gave up 7 bases and J gave up 5 bases; unmatched junction bases: 12. This CDR3 comprises 15 residues. CDR3 amino acids: CASTPRGQGATEAFF. The CDR3 nucleotides are TGTGCCAGCACTCCTAGGGGTCAGGGGGCAACTGAAGCTTTCTTT.

The rearrangement joins TRBV6-1 to TRBJ2-7, with D possibly TRBD2 on 6 matching bases. This CDR3 has 14 residues. Trimming took 7 bases from V and 0 from J, leaving 13 bases between them. Germline CDR1 and CDR2: MNHNS and SASEGT. This CDR3 is CASKAGKISYEQYF. The DNA of the CDR3 is TGTGCCAGCAAGGCGGGAAAGATCTCCTACGAGCAGTACTTC.

The sample holds many counts of this clonotype. The chain uses TRBV27 and TRBJ2-1; D uncertain. In germline, CDR1 is MNHEY, CDR2 SMNVEV (reference sequence). The CDR3 sequence is 13 residues long. V lost 4 bases and J 0 bases, leaving 4 bases between the germline ends. CDR3 bases: TGTGCCAGCAGTTACAGCTCCTACAATGAGCAGTTCTTC. It translates to CASSYSSYNEQFF.

The J gene is TRBJ2-2, the V gene TRBV4-1; 13 bases match TRBD2. Trimming took 3 bases from V and 1 from J; bases not matched to a gene: 2. Germline values: CDR1 MGHRA, CDR2 YSYEKL. The CDR3 has 17 amino acids. The CDR3 protein is CASSHRTSGGNTGELFF. In DNA form, the CDR3 reads TGCGCCAGCAGCCACCGGACTAGCGGGGGGAACACCGGGGAGCTGTTTTTT.

The chain links TRBV29-1 to TRBJ2-1; the match to TRBD1 covers 9 bases. This CDR3 comprises 13 residues. After removal of 6 bases from V and 9 bases from J, the junction contained 9 bases not matched to a gene. Germline loops: CDR1 SQVTM, CDR2 ANQGSEA. The CDR3 reads CSVAGQGYGEQFF. In DNA form, the CDR3 reads TGCAGCGTGGCCGGACAGGGGTACGGTGAGCAGTTCTTC.

This clonotype has a handful of counts. The genes are TRBV7-6 and TRBJ2-7; 9 bases are a match to TRBD1. The germline gives CDR1 SGHVS, CDR2 FNYEAQ. This CDR3 comprises 15 residues. V trimming: 1 base; J trimming: 5 bases; junction bases outside the gene matches: 6. The CDR3 region is CASSLGDRARDEQYF. The CDR3 DNA reads as TGTGCCAGCAGCTTAGGGGACAGGGCTAGGGACGAGCAGTACTTC.

This chain connects TRBV5-1 to TRBJ2-7; 7 bases match TRBD2. There are 18 residues in the CDR3. J gave up 4 bases and V 1 base, and 17 bases lay outside the gene matches. Germline V lookup: CDR1 SGHRS, CDR2 YFSETQ. In DNA, the CDR3 is TGCGCCAGCAGCTTGTGGGTGGTGCGGGGGTCACCAGTTTACGAGCAGTACTTC. This gives the protein CASSLWVVRGSPVYEQYF.

This chain joins TRBV15 and TRBJ2-3; D might be TRBD1 (5 bases). Per germline, CDR1 LNHNV and CDR2 YYDKDF (reference sequence). This CDR3 spans 15 amino acids. V lost 0 bases and J lost 3, with 10 bases in between. The CDR3 loop is CATSRDAGPTDTQYF. The CDR3 coding sequence is TGTGCCACCAGCAGAGACGCAGGGCCGACAGATACGCAGTATTTT.

CDR3 in amino acids: CASTSSGLVTDTQYF. The CDR3, as DNA: TGTGCCAGTACGTCTAGCGGACTAGTCACAGATACGCAGTATTTT. This rearrangement joins TRBV19 to TRBJ2-3, with TRBD2 matching 7 bases. The germline gives CDR1 LNHDA, CDR2 SQIVND (reference sequence). Trimming removed 7 bases from V and 2 bases from J; junction bases left unmatched: 9. CDR3 length: 15 residues.

This clonotype was recorded a few times. Written as DNA, the CDR3 is TGCGCCAGCAGCCAACCCGGGAGGAACAATGAGCAGTTCTTC. Amino acids: CASSQPGRNNEQFF. The rearrangement uses TRBV4-1 and TRBJ2-1; 7 bases agree with TRBD2. The CDR3 extends over 14 amino acids. The ends lost 2 bases at V and 5 bases at J; junction bases unmatched: 3. Germline V lookup: CDR1 MGHRA, CDR2 YSYEKL.

The chain couples TRBV5-1 to TRBJ2-1; no clear D gene. The CDR3 spans 14 residues. Trimming took 4 bases from V and 5 from J, leaving 13 bases between them. From germline, CDR1 is SGHRS and CDR2 YFSETQ. The CDR3 protein is CASSQWALHNEQFF. The CDR3 coding sequence is TGCGCCAGCAGCCAGTGGGCATTACACAATGAGCAGTTCTTC.

V usage is TRBV10-3 and J usage is TRBJ2-7; D is uncertain. V was cut by 1 base and J by 4 bases, with 8 bases left in between. Germline V gene sequence: CDR1 ENHRY, CDR2 SYGVKD. The CDR3 has 13 amino acids. The CDR3 reads CAISEYISYEQYF. As DNA, the CDR3 is TGTGCCATCAGTGAGTATATCTCGTACGAGCAGTACTTC.